The 8 T cell receptor beta chains listed next were all sequenced from one sample in a study of shared clonotypes between healthy human individuals. Measured with immunoSEQ multiplex PCR; TCRdb has only the in-frame clones, and not every one. The table shows about 1.5 million clones, with nearly 99% occurring only once. Sequenced sample: naive CD4+ T cells sorted from blood. Subset in this sample: CD45RA+ positively selected. The receptor set was obtained from a young man in good health.

The chain carries TRBV18 and TRBJ1-3; no clear D gene. This CDR3 spans 14 amino acids. V was pared by 5 bases and J by 1 base, with 9 bases between. Germline CDR1 is KGHSH and CDR2 is LQKENI. The CDR3, as DNA: TGTGCCAGCTCAACCCAGCCATCTGGAAACACCATATATTTT. Translating gives CASSTQPSGNTIYF.

The chain uses TRBV27 and TRBJ2-7, with D tentatively TRBD1 (5 bases). This CDR3 has 13 amino acids. CDR1 MNHEY and CDR2 SMNVEV come from the germline V gene (reference sequence). V lost 0 bases, J lost 6 bases, and 9 bases lay in between. The CDR3 nucleotides read TGTGCCAGCAGTTTATCGGAAACAGGCGAGCAGTACTTC. Its protein product is CASSLSETGEQYF.

This clone was detected only a few times. The chain combines TRBV10-1 with TRBJ2-7; D is undetermined. The V end lost 4 bases, the J end lost 5 bases, and 9 bases lay between the germline ends. Germline V gene lookup returns CDR1 WNHNN and CDR2 SYGVQD (reference sequence). The CDR3 is 12 amino acids. The CDR3 DNA follows: TGCGCCAGCAGTGGAGAAGGAAACGAGCAGTACTTC. Its protein is CASSGEGNEQYF.

This chain joins TRBV19 and TRBJ1-1; 8 bases fit TRBD1. The trim removed 6 bases at V and 1 base at J, leaving 4 bases unmatched. The CDR3 loop spans 14 amino acids. Germline CDR1 and CDR2: LNHDA and SQIVND (reference sequence). The CDR3 region is CASSTTGANTEAFF. The DNA of the CDR3 is TGTGCCAGTAGCACGACAGGGGCGAACACTGAAGCTTTCTTT.

This clone was detected once. The chain links TRBV6-1 to TRBJ1-5; tentatively, D is TRBD1 (5 bases). V dropped 7 bases and J dropped 3 bases, with 16 bases sitting between them. The CDR3 extends over 15 amino acids. Germline CDR1 is MNHNS and CDR2 is SASEGT. The CDR3 sequence: CASNVPGINNQPQHF. Here the CDR3 DNA reads TGTGCCAGCAACGTCCCAGGGATTAACAATCAGCCCCAGCATTTT.

A note on this clone: Other DNA sequences in the sample encode the same CDR3. J is TRBJ2-7 and V is TRBV2, with a weak D call TRBD1 (6 bases). This CDR3 has 13 amino acids. V was trimmed by 7 bases and J by 1 base, leaving 11 bases between them. The germline gives CDR1 SNHLY, CDR2 FYNNEI. The CDR3 region is CASTRDRSYEQYF. CDR3 bases: TGTGCCAGCACCCGTGACAGGTCCTACGAGCAGTACTTC.

This rearrangement joins TRBV6-1 to TRBJ1-2; D call uncertain. Deletions cut 1 base from V and 4 bases from J, with 16 bases between. The CDR3 loop spans 16 amino acids. Looked up from germline, CDR1 is MNHNS and CDR2 is SASEGT. The CDR3 loop is CASSEVEANGLYGYTF. CDR3 bases: TGTGCCAGCAGTGAAGTTGAGGCTAACGGTCTCTATGGCTACACCTTC.

The chain uses TRBV19 and TRBJ2-1, with 11 positions matching TRBD2. V lost 5 bases and J lost 6; bases outside the gene matches: 3. This CDR3 is 14 amino acids long. CDR1 is LNHDA and CDR2 is SQIVND in the germline V gene (reference sequence). The CDR3 spells CASSRGLAANEQFF. The DNA of the CDR3 is TGTGCCAGTAGTCGGGGACTAGCGGCCAATGAGCAGTTCTTC.